These T cell receptor beta chains were read from a single sample in a study of human T cells and chemical hapten exposure. One entry per CDR3 protein results from TCRdb running MiXCR on the RACE reads. The data contain roughly 180,000 distinct CDR3 sequences, approximately 20% of them seen just once; the ten biggest clones take up 6% to 8%. This sample comprised whole blood, obtained in connection with sensitization to the hapten diphenylcyclopropenone (DPC). Every receptor here comes from a woman aged 45-65 years with alopecia areata. Some clones in this sample may be carry-over from other donors' samples. Each CDR3 is given with its conserved first and last residue. D genes are given only for firm matches. Rows give clone size only sometimes, using once, few, many, or a class for an expanded clone.

clone_size cdr3_length d_call j_call v_call cdr3_nt cdr3_aa
. 16 . TRBJ2-3 TRBV2 TGTGCCAGCAGTGTATCAGGGAGTACTAGCACAGATACGCAGTATTTT CASSVSGSTSTDTQYF
few 14 . TRBJ2-1 TRBV6-1 TGTGCCAGCAGTGAAGACGGTTCCTACAATGAGCAGTTCTTC CASSEDGSYNEQFF
few 16 TRBD1 TRBJ1-5 TRBV9 TGTGCCAGCAGCGCAGGTAGTGGACAGGGGAATCAGCCCCAGCATTTT CASSAGSGQGNQPQHF
. 14 . TRBJ1-2 TRBV14 TGTGCCAGCAGCCAAGGTATCGAAACGGGTGGCTACACCTTC CASSQGIETGGYTF
many 14 TRBD1 TRBJ1-6 TRBV10-3 TGTGCCACCAGGACCGGGACAGATAATTCACCCCTCCACTTT CATRTGTDNSPLHF
. 15 . TRBJ2-1 TRBV5-1 TGCGCCAGCAGCTTGGTCCAAGGAAAGTTGAATGAGCAGTTCTTC CASSLVQGKLNEQFF
. 14 . TRBJ1-4 TRBV7-9 TGTGCCAGCAGCCCCGACCATGCGACCGAAAAACTGTTTTTT CASSPDHATEKLFF
few 18 . TRBJ2-6 TRBV21-1 TGTGCCAGCAGGAACCGGGACCCGTTTCGAACTGGGGCCAACGTCCTGACTTTC CASRNRDPFRTGANVLTF
. 12 . TRBJ2-3 TRBV7-9 TGTGCCAGCAGCCAAACCACAGATACGCAGTATTTT CASSQTTDTQYF
few 14 . TRBJ2-6 TRBV20-1 TGCAGTGCTTACTCAGGGGTCGGGGCCAACGTCCTGACTTTC CSAYSGVGANVLTF
few 17 . TRBJ2-1 TRBV2 TGTGCCAGCAGTATTTCCAGGGGCGGGAGCTCCTACAATGAGCAGTTCTTC CASSISRGGSSYNEQFF
few 15 . TRBJ2-7 TRBV9 TGTGCCAGCAGCGTAGGAGTCGGGGCCGCCTACGAGCAGTACTTC CASSVGVGAAYEQYF
few 17 . TRBJ2-1 TRBV15 TGTGCCACCAGCAGAGAACGGACAGCCAGGTCCTACAATGAGCAGTTCTTC CATSRERTARSYNEQFF
. 17 TRBD2 TRBJ2-3 TRBV9 TGTGCCAGCAGCGTGACCCCGGGACTAGCATTCCCAGATACGCAGTATTTT CASSVTPGLAFPDTQYF
few 13 . TRBJ1-4 TRBV5-1 TGCGCCAGCAGCGGCACAGGCAATGAAAAACTGTTTTTT CASSGTGNEKLFF
few 16 TRBD1 TRBJ2-7 TRBV18 TGTGCCAGCTCACCTCGTTCCGGGACAGGGGTCTACGAGCAGTACTTC CASSPRSGTGVYEQYF
few 13 . TRBJ2-1 TRBV12-3/TRBV12-4 TGTGCCAGCAGTTTAAAGTACAGTTATGAGCAGTTCTTC CASSLKYSYEQFF
few 17 . TRBJ1-2 TRBV21-1 TGTGCCAGCAGAAACCCCCGGGGGACAGGGGGGTACTATGGCTACACCTTC CASRNPRGTGGYYGYTF
. 15 TRBD1 TRBJ1-1 TRBV20-1 TGCAGTGCTAGAGGTAGACAGGGGACGAACACTGAAGCTTTCTTT CSARGRQGTNTEAFF
. 13 . TRBJ2-1 TRBV6-1 TGTGCCAGCATCCAAGACTCCTACAATGAGCAGTTCTTC CASIQDSYNEQFF
. 15 . TRBJ2-1 TRBV10-3 TGTGCCATCAGGAATCTCGGGAGTTTCTACAATGAGCAGTTCTTC CAIRNLGSFYNEQFF
few 18 . TRBJ2-7 TRBV25-1 TGTGCCAGCAGTGAATGGTACCTACAGGGTATCCGACCCTACGAGCAGTACTTC CASSEWYLQGIRPYEQYF
few 13 . TRBJ1-1 TRBV2 TGTGCCAGCAATTTGGGGCCTGACACTGAAGCTTTCTTT CASNLGPDTEAFF
. 13 . TRBJ2-1 TRBV2 TGTGCCAGCAGCAGCGGAGACTACAATGAGCAGTTCTTC CASSSGDYNEQFF
. 15 TRBD1 TRBJ2-5 TRBV5-6 TGTGCCAGCAGCCGAGTGGACAGGGAGCAAGAGACCCAGTACTTC CASSRVDREQETQYF
. 13 . TRBJ1-5 TRBV5-5 TGTGCCAGCAGCTTAGGGGGGCATCAGCCCCAGCATTTT CASSLGGHQPQHF
. 16 TRBD2 TRBJ2-2 TRBV4-2 TGTGCCAGCAGCCTTGGACTAGCGGGACACACCGGGGAGCTGTTTTTT CASSLGLAGHTGELFF
. 14 . TRBJ2-5 TRBV11-2 TGTGCCAGCAGCTTAGTTGGCGGGGAGCAGACCCAGTACTTC CASSLVGGEQTQYF
. 13 . TRBJ1-1 TRBV6-1 TGTGCCAGCAGCCAGTGGGGAGGATTTGAAGCTTTCTTT CASSQWGGFEAFF
few 13 TRBD1 TRBJ2-2 TRBV2 TGTGCCAGCACGACAGGGTTAAGGGGGGAGCTGTTTTTT CASTTGLRGELFF
few 17 . TRBJ2-6 TRBV11-1 TGTGCCAGCAGCTTAGCTTTCGGGAGCTCTGGGGCCAACGTCCTGACTTTC CASSLAFGSSGANVLTF
few 13 . TRBJ2-5 TRBV6-2/TRBV6-3 TGTGCCACGCAGGAGCGGCGACAAGAGACCCAGTACTTC CATQERRQETQYF
. 18 . TRBJ1-3 TRBV12-3/TRBV12-4 TGTGCCAGCAGTTTAGCGGGGGGGGCCCTTATTTCTGGAAACACCATATATTTT CASSLAGGALISGNTIYF
. 14 TRBD1 TRBJ1-1 TRBV5-1 TGCGCCAGCAGCTTTCGACAGGGGATGGCTGAAGCTTTCTTT CASSFRQGMAEAFF
many 11 . TRBJ1-1 TRBV6-5 TGTGCCACCTTACGGGGGACTGAAGCTTTCTTT CATLRGTEAFF